Listed below are T cell receptor beta chains from one sample, sequenced in a study of identical twins. MiXCR, applied by TCRdb to the 5' RACE reads, yields one record per CDR3 protein. The sample records around 300,000 distinct CDR3 sequences, around 8.8% being singletons. Separately, the same data were catalogued under a study of yellow fever vaccine responses in identical twins.

The sequenced sample consisted of memory (CD45RO+) T cells sorted from blood. These TCRs come from a woman between 18 and 29 years old in good health. The CDR3 runs from the conserved cysteine through the conserved F or W.

J,V,CDR3
TRBJ2-1,TRBV24-1,CATSDIGGESYNEQFF
TRBJ1-1,TRBV20-1,CSVQGRSMNTEAFF
TRBJ2-1,TRBV7-2,CASSFAAGVLVLMGEQFF
TRBJ1-6,TRBV3-1,CASSQGTGGRNSPLHF
TRBJ2-3,TRBV7-9,CASSAELAGVDTQYF
TRBJ1-5,TRBV6-4,CASSDSSQGGQPQHF
TRBJ2-1,TRBV3-1,CASSHELEGRNEQFF
TRBJ1-2,TRBV20-1,CSARHPGNYGYTF
TRBJ2-1,TRBV20-1,CSARVASGHNEQFF
TRBJ1-1,TRBV29-1,CSVEGWDRALHRAEAFF
TRBJ1-1,TRBV6-1,CASSEAPEQGVAFF